This is a list of T cell receptor beta chains from one sample in a study of blood T cells in healthy people across ages. TCRdb reanalysed the 5' RACE reads using MiXCR and keeps one entry per CDR3 protein. Among approximately 830,000 distinct CDR3 sequences listed, 55% to 65% were seen once. Sequenced input: blood. These TCRs come from a man in his thirties or forties in good health. Each CDR3 is given with its conserved first and last residue. A D gene is named only where the DNA matches it firmly. Expanded clones are given a class, and other clones once, few, many or no size at all.

size,J,V,D,CDR3,DNA
-,TRBJ2-3,TRBV6-1,-,CASSIASDTQYF,TGTGCCAGCAGCATAGCATCGGATACGCAGTATTTT
-,TRBJ2-2,TRBV5-1,TRBD2,CASSLRRELFTGELFF,TGCGCCAGCAGCTTGAGGCGGGAGTTATTCACCGGGGAGCTGTTTTTT
-,TRBJ2-2,TRBV7-2,TRBD1,CASSSSHRGRFTGELFF,TGTGCCAGCAGCTCCAGCCACAGGGGGCGATTCACCGGGGAGCTGTTTTTT
-,TRBJ2-7,TRBV20-1,-,CSARDPGGEQYF,TGCAGTGCTAGAGATCCAGGTGGCGAGCAGTACTTC
-,TRBJ1-2,TRBV28,-,CASSYGPSSYGYTF,TGTGCCAGCAGTTACGGGCCTTCCTCCTATGGCTACACCTTC
-,TRBJ2-1,TRBV7-9,TRBD1,CASSSKTGAYSEQFF,TGTGCCAGCAGCTCTAAGACAGGGGCCTACAGTGAGCAGTTCTTC
-,TRBJ2-2,TRBV5-1,TRBD2,CASSFNAGDTGELFF,TGCGCCAGCAGCTTCAACGCGGGGGACACCGGGGAGCTGTTTTTT
few,TRBJ2-1,TRBV5-6,-,CASSLEWGLRNEQFF,TGTGCCAGCAGCTTGGAGTGGGGGTTAAGGAATGAGCAGTTCTTC
-,TRBJ2-1,TRBV14,-,CASSYTGYEQFF,TGTGCCAGCAGCTATACAGGGTATGAGCAGTTCTTC
-,TRBJ2-5,TRBV5-1,TRBD1,CASSLGTGHSETQYF,TGCGCCAGCAGCTTGGGGACAGGACATTCCGAGACCCAGTACTTC
-,TRBJ2-2,TRBV29-1,TRBD1,CSVERRTGGTGELFF,TGCAGCGTTGAACGGAGGACAGGGGGGACCGGGGAGCTGTTTTTT
few,TRBJ2-1,TRBV5-8,TRBD2,CASSLRTSSYNEQFF,TGTGCCAGCAGCTTGAGGACTAGCTCCTACAATGAGCAGTTCTTC
-,TRBJ2-3,TRBV7-2,TRBD1,CASSLRRTGNTDTQYF,TGTGCCAGCAGCTTACGCCGGACAGGGAACACAGATACGCAGTATTTT
-,TRBJ1-6,TRBV27,TRBD1,CASSLRSGQINSPLHF,TGTGCCAGCAGTTTAAGGTCGGGACAGATCAATTCACCCCTCCACTTT
-,TRBJ2-3,TRBV12-3/TRBV12-4,-,CASSLLHYREADTQYF,TGTGCCAGCAGTTTATTACACTACAGGGAGGCAGATACGCAGTATTTT
-,TRBJ2-5,TRBV19,-,CASSIGGHLGEEETQYF,TGTGCCAGTAGTATAGGAGGGCATCTTGGCGAAGAAGAGACCCAGTACTTC
-,TRBJ2-3,TRBV4-3,-,CASGETRADTQYF,TGCGCCAGCGGGGAGACTAGGGCGGATACGCAGTATTTT
few,TRBJ1-4,TRBV4-3,TRBD1,CASSQDLTGSEKLFF,TGCGCCAGCAGCCAAGATCTGACAGGGAGCGAAAAACTGTTTTTT